The rows below give T cell receptor beta chains drawn from one sample of a study of Ad26.COV2.S vaccination and SARS-CoV-2 variants. The protocol was immunoSEQ multiplex PCR, while the TCRdb copy is restricted to in-frame clones and leaves out a portion. The data show about 350,000 clones, around 89% seen once. The source material was peripheral blood, sampled in a trial of Ad26.COV2.S vaccine versus placebo. The source of these receptors is a person aged 18-60 years who received the Ad26.COV2.S COVID-19 vaccine or a placebo. Both conserved end residues are part of each CDR3. A D gene is named only where the DNA matches it firmly. The size entry is marked missing in some rows and otherwise reads once, few, many or a size class.

-	TRBV7-8	-	TRBJ2-7	CASSLTGITTYEQYF	TGTGCCAGCAGCTTAACAGGGATTACAACCTACGAGCAGTACTTC
-	TRBV5-1	-	TRBJ2-5	CASSFGQGVETQYF	TGCGCCAGCAGCTTTGGGCAGGGCGTGGAGACCCAGTACTTC
TRBD2	TRBV2	-	TRBJ2-1	CASSSGLAGIPGHGDEQFF	TGTGCCAGCAGTAGCGGACTAGCGGGGATCCCCGGACATGGAGATGAGCAGTTCTTC
-	TRBV25-1	-	TRBJ2-2	CASSEWEGESTGELFF	TGTGCCAGCAGTGAGTGGGAAGGGGAGTCCACCGGGGAGCTGTTTTTT
TRBD1	TRBV6-5	-	TRBJ1-5	CASSSAGTGLSQPQHF	TGTGCCAGCAGTTCTGCCGGGACAGGGTTGAGTCAGCCCCAGCATTTT
-	TRBV6-5	-	TRBJ1-5	CAAQAGGVSNQPQHF	TGTGCCGCCCAAGCTGGGGGCGTCAGCAATCAGCCCCAGCATTTT
TRBD2	TRBV19	-	TRBJ2-7	CASSVGLAAYEQYF	TGTGCCAGTAGTGTGGGACTAGCGGCGTACGAGCAGTACTTC
TRBD1	TRBV4-2	-	TRBJ1-6	CASSQDSLTGYNSPLHF	TGTGCCAGCAGCCAAGATTCTTTGACAGGGTATAATTCACCCCTCCACTTT
TRBD2	TRBV3-1/TRBV3-2	-	TRBJ2-1	CASSLGLAGGYNEQFF	TGTGCCAGCAGCCTGGGACTAGCGGGAGGATACAATGAGCAGTTCTTC
-	TRBV5-8	few	TRBJ2-2	CASSNIPPTGELFF	TGTGCCAGCAGCAATATTCCACCCACCGGGGAGCTGTTTTTT
-	TRBV7-2	-	TRBJ2-5	CASGIDPQETQYF	TGTGCCAGCGGGATAGATCCCCAAGAGACCCAGTACTTC
TRBD2	TRBV6-6	-	TRBJ2-5	CASSYSGLAGETQYF	TGTGCCAGCAGTTACTCCGGACTAGCGGGAGAGACCCAGTACTTC
TRBD1	TRBV4-3	-	TRBJ1-4	CASSRWTGEGLATNEKLFF	TGCGCCAGCAGCCGTTGGACAGGGGAAGGCCTTGCAACTAATGAAAAACTGTTTTTT
-	TRBV25-1	-	TRBJ2-5	CASTLSSLTTTETQYF	TGTGCCAGCACCCTATCGTCCCTCACAACGACGGAGACCCAGTACTTC
-	TRBV15	-	TRBJ1-5	CATSRELRNQPQHF	TGTGCCACCAGCAGAGAGCTGCGCAATCAGCCCCAGCATTTT
-	TRBV6-5	-	TRBJ1-6	CASSYGGHNSPLHF	TGTGCCAGCAGTTACGGGGGGCACAATTCACCCCTCCACTTT
-	TRBV3-1/TRBV3-2	-	TRBJ1-2	CASSQEAANYGYTF	TGTGCCAGCAGCCAGGAGGCAGCTAACTATGGCTACACCTTC
TRBD2	TRBV6-6	-	TRBJ2-1	CASTKTSGSGNEQFF	TGTGCCAGCACTAAGACTAGCGGGAGCGGTAATGAGCAGTTCTTC
TRBD1	TRBV9	once	TRBJ2-7	CASSVGGTGSYEQYF	TGTGCCAGCAGCGTAGGAGGGACAGGATCCTACGAGCAGTACTTC
-	TRBV29-1	-	TRBJ1-1	CSVPGAPYEVNTEAFF	TGCAGCGTTCCGGGGGCCCCTTACGAGGTGAACACTGAAGCTTTCTTT
-	TRBV5-1	-	TRBJ2-3	CASAETDTQYF	TGCGCCAGCGCAGAGACAGATACGCAGTATTTT
-	TRBV18	-	TRBJ1-2	CASSPGGPHINYGYTF	TGTGCCAGCTCACCAGGGGGGCCTCACATTAACTATGGCTACACCTTC
-	TRBV5-6	-	TRBJ1-1	CASSPQTGSTEAFF	TGTGCCAGCAGCCCCCAGACGGGTAGCACTGAAGCTTTCTTT
-	TRBV28	-	TRBJ1-4	CASSVRVREKLFF	TGTGCCAGCAGTGTGAGGGTGAGGGAAAAACTGTTTTTT
-	TRBV9	-	TRBJ2-3	CASSAGLDTQYF	TGTGCCAGCAGCGCAGGACTAGATACGCAGTATTTT
-	TRBV10-3	-	TRBJ2-1	CAISPPGSIYEQFF	TGTGCCATCAGCCCGCCCGGGAGTATCTATGAGCAGTTCTTC